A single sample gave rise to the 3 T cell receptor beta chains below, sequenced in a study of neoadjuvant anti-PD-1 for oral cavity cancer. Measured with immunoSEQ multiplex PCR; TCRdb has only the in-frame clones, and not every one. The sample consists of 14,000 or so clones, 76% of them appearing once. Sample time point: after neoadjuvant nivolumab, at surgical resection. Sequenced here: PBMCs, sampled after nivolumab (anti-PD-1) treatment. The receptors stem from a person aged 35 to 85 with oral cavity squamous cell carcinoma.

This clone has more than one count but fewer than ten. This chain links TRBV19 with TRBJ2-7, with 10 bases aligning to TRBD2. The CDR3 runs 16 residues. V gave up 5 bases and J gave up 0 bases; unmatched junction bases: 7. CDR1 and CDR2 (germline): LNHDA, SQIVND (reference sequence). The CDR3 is CASSGQTSGSSYEQYF. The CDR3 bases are TGTGCCAGTAGTGGGCAGACTAGCGGGTCCTCCTACGAGCAGTACTTC.

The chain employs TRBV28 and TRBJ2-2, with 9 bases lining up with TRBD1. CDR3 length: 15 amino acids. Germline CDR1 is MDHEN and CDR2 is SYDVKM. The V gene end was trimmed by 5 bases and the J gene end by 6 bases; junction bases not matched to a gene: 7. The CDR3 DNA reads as TGTGCCAGCAGTACGACAGGGGGTTGGGCCGGGGAGCTGTTTTTT. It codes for CASSTTGGWAGELFF.

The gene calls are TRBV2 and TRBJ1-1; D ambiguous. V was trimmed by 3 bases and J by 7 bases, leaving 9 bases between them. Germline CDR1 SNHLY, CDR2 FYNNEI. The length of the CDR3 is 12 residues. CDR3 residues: CASSDMAREAFF. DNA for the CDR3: TGTGCCAGCAGTGATATGGCACGTGAAGCTTTCTTT.